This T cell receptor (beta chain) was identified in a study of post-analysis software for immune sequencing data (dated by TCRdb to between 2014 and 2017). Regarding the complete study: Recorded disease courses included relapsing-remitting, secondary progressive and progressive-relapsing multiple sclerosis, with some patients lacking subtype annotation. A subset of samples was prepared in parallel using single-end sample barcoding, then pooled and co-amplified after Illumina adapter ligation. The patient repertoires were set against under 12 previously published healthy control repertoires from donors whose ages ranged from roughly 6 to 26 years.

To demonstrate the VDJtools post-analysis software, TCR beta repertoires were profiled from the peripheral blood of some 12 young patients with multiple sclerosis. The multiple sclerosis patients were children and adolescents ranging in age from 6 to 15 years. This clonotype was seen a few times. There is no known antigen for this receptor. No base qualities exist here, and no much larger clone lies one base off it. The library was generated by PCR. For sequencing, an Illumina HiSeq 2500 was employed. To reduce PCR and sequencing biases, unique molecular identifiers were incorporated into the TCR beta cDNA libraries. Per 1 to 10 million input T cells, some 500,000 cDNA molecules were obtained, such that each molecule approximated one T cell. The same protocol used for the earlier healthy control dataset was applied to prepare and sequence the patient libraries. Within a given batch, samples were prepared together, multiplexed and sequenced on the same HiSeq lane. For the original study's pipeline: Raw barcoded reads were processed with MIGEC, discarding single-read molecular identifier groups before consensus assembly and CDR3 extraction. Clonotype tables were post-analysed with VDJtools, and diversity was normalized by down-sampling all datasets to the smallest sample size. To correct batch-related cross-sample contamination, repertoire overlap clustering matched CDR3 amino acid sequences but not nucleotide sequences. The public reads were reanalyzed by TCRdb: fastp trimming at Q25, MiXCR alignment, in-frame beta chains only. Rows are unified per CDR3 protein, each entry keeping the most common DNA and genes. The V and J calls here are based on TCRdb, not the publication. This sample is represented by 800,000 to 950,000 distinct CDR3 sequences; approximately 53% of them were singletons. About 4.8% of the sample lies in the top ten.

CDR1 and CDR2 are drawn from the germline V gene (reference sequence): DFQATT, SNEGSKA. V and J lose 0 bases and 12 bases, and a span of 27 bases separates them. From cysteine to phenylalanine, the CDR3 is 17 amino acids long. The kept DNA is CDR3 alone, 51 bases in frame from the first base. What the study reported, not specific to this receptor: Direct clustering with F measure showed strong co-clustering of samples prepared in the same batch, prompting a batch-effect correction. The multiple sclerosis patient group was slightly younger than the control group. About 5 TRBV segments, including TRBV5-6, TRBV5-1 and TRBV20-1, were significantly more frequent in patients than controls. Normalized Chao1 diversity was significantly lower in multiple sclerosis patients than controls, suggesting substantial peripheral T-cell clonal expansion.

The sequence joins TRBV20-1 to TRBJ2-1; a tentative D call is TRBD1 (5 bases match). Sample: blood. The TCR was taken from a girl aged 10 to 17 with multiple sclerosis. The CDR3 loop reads CSARDRIALGPRVVQFF. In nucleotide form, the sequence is TGCAGTGCTAGAGATAGGATAGCCCTGGGGCCCCGGGTCGTGCAGTTCTTC.